Following are 17 T cell receptor beta chains from one sample sequenced in a study of blood T cell repertoires in COVID-19. Produced via immunoSEQ multiplex PCR; TCRdb's table is partial and in-frame only. The top ten clones hold about 6% of a sample with roughly 350,000 clones, 87% of them seen once. The sample consisted of peripheral blood. These receptors were taken from a woman between 50 and 59 years old with COVID-19, enrolled during active disease.

The genes are TRBV5-8 and TRBJ1-3; D perhaps matches TRBD1 (5 bases). V lost 2 bases to trimming and J lost 0 bases, with 9 bases between them. Germline assignment: CDR1 SGHTS and CDR2 YDEGEE. There are 15 residues in the CDR3. This CDR3 is CASSFRQFSGNTIYF. DNA of the CDR3: TGTGCCAGCAGCTTCCGACAGTTCTCTGGAAACACCATATATTTT.

V is TRBV19 and J is TRBJ2-4; no clear D gene. The V end was cut by 5 bases, the J end by 3 bases, with 8 bases between. Germline CDR1 LNHDA, CDR2 SQIVND (reference sequence). This CDR3 contains 13 residues. CDR3 coding DNA: TGTGCCAGTAGTTCGAGGAGCAAAAACATTCAGTACTTC. It specifies CASSSRSKNIQYF.

The V gene is TRBV29-1, the J gene TRBJ2-1; tentatively, D is TRBD2 (6 bases). V was shortened by 3 bases and J by 9 bases, with 12 bases between the two germline ends. The CDR3 consists of 12 residues. Germline CDR1 and CDR2: SQVTM and ANQGSEA. CDR3 residues: CSVDSSVSEQFF. CDR3 nucleotide sequence: TGCAGCGTTGACTCTAGCGTCAGTGAGCAGTTCTTC.

The J gene is TRBJ1-3, the V gene TRBV6-5, with D perhaps matching TRBD1 (5 bases). The V end was cut by 5 bases, the J end by 8 bases, with 10 bases between. The CDR3 is 12 amino acids. The germline gives CDR1 MNHEY, CDR2 SVGAGI. CDR3 region: CASSMSGDTIYF. The CDR3, as DNA: TGTGCCAGCAGTATGTCGGGGGACACCATATATTTT.

The CDR3 loop reads CASNPGGTGGHEQYF. The CDR3 DNA reads as TGTGCCAGCAATCCAGGGGGGACAGGGGGCCACGAGCAGTACTTC. The chain uses TRBV6-5 and TRBJ2-7; 12 positions agree with TRBD1. J was trimmed by 5 bases and V by 7 bases; bases with no gene match: 9. This CDR3 has 15 amino acids. Germline V gene lookup returns CDR1 MNHEY and CDR2 SVGAGI.

This chain joins TRBV6-6 and TRBJ1-2; 7 bases match TRBD1. CDR3 length equals 13 residues. V dropped 6 bases and J dropped 9; count of bases not matched to a gene: 10. Germline V gives CDR1 MNHNY, CDR2 SVGAGI (reference sequence). The CDR3 sequence: CASRPQGVDRYTF. DNA of the CDR3: TGTGCCAGCAGACCCCAGGGGGTCGATCGCTACACCTTC.

This clone turned up a few times. The chain uses TRBV5-8 and TRBJ1-2, with D tentatively TRBD1 (5 bases). V was clipped by 4 bases and J by 2 bases, with 15 bases between them. Germline V gene lookup returns CDR1 SGHTS and CDR2 YDEGEE. The length of the CDR3 is 15 residues. CDR3: CASSLGDRGNYGYTF. CDR3 DNA: TGTGCCAGCAGCCTGGGGGATAGGGGCAACTATGGCTACACCTTC.

The rearrangement links TRBV7-2 to TRBJ2-7; 9 bases match TRBD1. The germline V gene has CDR1 SGHTA and CDR2 FQGNSA. J lost 3 bases, V lost 3 bases, and 6 bases had no gene match. The CDR3 is 15 amino acids. CDR3 sequence: CASSLGGTGYYEQYF. The CDR3, as DNA: TGTGCCAGCAGCTTGGGCGGGACAGGGTACTACGAGCAGTACTTC.

The chain uses TRBV2 and TRBJ1-5; 7 positions agree with TRBD1. Germline loops: CDR1 SNHLY, CDR2 FYNNEI. The V gene end was trimmed by 5 bases and the J gene end by 7 bases; junction bases not matched to a gene: 11. CDR3 length: 15 residues. CDR3 protein: CASSQTGTREQPQHF. CDR3 sequence (DNA): TGTGCCAGCAGTCAGACAGGGACAAGAGAACAGCCCCAGCATTTT. The full variable domain, in which reference TRBV2 and TRBJ1-5 provide the parts outside the CDR3, is EPEVTQTPSHQVTQMGQEVILRCVPISNHLYFYWYRQILGQKVEFLVSFYNNEISEKSEIFDDQFSVERPDGSNFTLKIRSTKLEDSAMYFCASSQTGTREQPQHFGDGTRLSIL.

J is TRBJ2-7 and V is TRBV7-9; D call uncertain. V lost 4 bases, J lost 2 bases, and 18 bases lay in between. CDR3 length: 16 residues. From germline, CDR1 is SEHNR and CDR2 FQNEAQ (reference sequence). In DNA, the CDR3 is TGTGCCAGCAGCTCTACATGGCGACAACCAGCCTACGAGCAGTACTTC. This gives the protein CASSSTWRQPAYEQYF. The entire variable domain, with the rest obtained from reference TRBV7-9 and TRBJ2-7, is as follows: DTGVSQNPRHKITKRGQNVTFRCDPISEHNRLYWYRQTLGQGPEFLTYFQNEAQLEKSRLLSDRFSAERPKGSFSTLEIQRTEQGDSAMYLCASSSTWRQPAYEQYFGPGTRLTVT.

This sequence joins TRBV11-2 and TRBJ1-2, with 7 positions matching TRBD1. The CDR3 length is 15 residues. V dropped 5 bases and J dropped 2; count of bases not matched to a gene: 8. Per germline, CDR1 SGHAT and CDR2 FQNNGV. CDR3 nucleotides: TGTGCCAGCAGCCTAGTACGACAGGGAAACTATGGCTACACCTTC. Residues: CASSLVRQGNYGYTF.

This sequence joins TRBV5-1 and TRBJ2-1, with 10 bases fitting TRBD2. The CDR3 is 19 amino acids. Trimming at V came to 3 bases and at J to 1 base, leaving 13 bases not matched to a gene. Germline CDR1 SGHRS, CDR2 YFSETQ. CDR3 coding DNA: TGCGCCAGCAGCTCAGTCTCTTTAGCGGGAGGAATATCCTACAATGAGCAGTTCTTC. This codes for CASSSVSLAGGISYNEQFF.

The chain links TRBV5-1 to TRBJ2-5, with 9 bases fitting TRBD2. After removal of 1 base from V and 0 bases from J, the junction contained 1 base not matched to a gene. Germline CDR1 reads SGHRS; CDR2 reads YFSETQ. The CDR3 has 15 residues. CDR3 in DNA: TGCGCCAGCAGCTTGAGCGGGGGGAACCAAGAGACCCAGTACTTC. Protein product: CASSLSGGNQETQYF.

This clone was seen just once. CDR3 in amino acids: CASSPSSGQGSVITDTQYF. CDR3 DNA: TGTGCCAGCAGCCCAAGTAGTGGCCAGGGCAGTGTTATAACAGATACGCAGTATTTT. J is TRBJ2-3 and V is TRBV9; D might be TRBD1 (5 bases). The V gene's germline CDR1 is SGDLS and CDR2 YYNGEE. Trimming cost V 4 bases and J 3 bases, with 27 bases left between them. This CDR3 has 19 residues.

V gene TRBV6-5 combines with J gene TRBJ2-7; 7 nucleotides match TRBD1. The CDR3 totals 14 residues. V was pared by 7 bases and J by 2 bases, with 8 bases of the junction left unmatched. CDR1 is MNHEY, CDR2 SVGAGI, per germline. CDR3 sequence: CASNKPGQTYEQYF. CDR3 bases: TGTGCCAGCAACAAACCGGGACAGACCTACGAGCAGTACTTC.

V usage is TRBV2 and J usage is TRBJ2-2; 9 bases are shared with TRBD2. The V and J ends lost 8 bases and 2 bases, in that order; junction bases with no gene match: 6. Germline V gene data show CDR1 as SNHLY and CDR2 as FYNNEI. This CDR3 is built from 15 residues. CDR3 in DNA: TGTGCCAGCCAGCCCGGGACTAGCAACACCGGGGAGCTGTTTTTT. It specifies CASQPGTSNTGELFF.

This chain connects TRBV5-1 to TRBJ2-1; 8 bases match TRBD2. The germline gives CDR1 SGHRS, CDR2 YFSETQ. The CDR3 is made up of 15 amino acids. V lost 4 bases and J lost 9; bases outside the gene matches: 12. As DNA, the CDR3 is TGCGCCAGCAGCCAACAAGCGGGAGAGTCGGGTGAGCAGTTCTTC. It yields the protein CASSQQAGESGEQFF. The whole variable domain, filled in from reference TRBV5-1 and TRBJ2-1, reads KAGVTQTPRYLIKTRGQQVTLSCSPISGHRSVSWYQQTPGQGLQFLFEYFSETQRNKGNFPGRFSGRQFSNSRSEMNVSTLELGDSALYLCASSQQAGESGEQFFGPGTRLTVL.